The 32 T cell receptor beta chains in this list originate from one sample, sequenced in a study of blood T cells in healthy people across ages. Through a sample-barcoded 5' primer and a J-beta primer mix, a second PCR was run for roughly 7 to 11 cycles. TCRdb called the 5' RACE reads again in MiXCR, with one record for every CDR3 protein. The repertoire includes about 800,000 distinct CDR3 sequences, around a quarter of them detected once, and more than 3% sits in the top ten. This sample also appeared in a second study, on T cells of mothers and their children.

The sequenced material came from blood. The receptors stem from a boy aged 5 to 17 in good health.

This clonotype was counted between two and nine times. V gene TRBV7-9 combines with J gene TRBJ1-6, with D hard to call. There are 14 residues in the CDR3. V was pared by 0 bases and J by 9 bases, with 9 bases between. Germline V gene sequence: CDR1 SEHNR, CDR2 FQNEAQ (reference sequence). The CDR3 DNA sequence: TGTGCCAGCAGCTTAGCAGTCTGGGGTTCACCCCTCCACTTT. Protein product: CASSLAVWGSPLHF. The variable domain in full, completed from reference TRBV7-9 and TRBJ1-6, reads DTGVSQNPRHKITKRGQNVTFRCDPISEHNRLYWYRQTLGQGPEFLTYFQNEAQLEKSRLLSDRFSAERPKGSFSTLEIQRTEQGDSAMYLCASSLAVWGSPLHFGNGTRLTVT.

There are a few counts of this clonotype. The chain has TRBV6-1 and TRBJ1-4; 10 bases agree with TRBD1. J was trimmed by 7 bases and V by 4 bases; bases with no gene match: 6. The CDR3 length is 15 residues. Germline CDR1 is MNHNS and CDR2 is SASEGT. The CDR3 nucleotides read TGTGCCAGCAGTGCCCCCGACAGGGGGCTTGAAAAACTGTTTTTT. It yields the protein CASSAPDRGLEKLFF.

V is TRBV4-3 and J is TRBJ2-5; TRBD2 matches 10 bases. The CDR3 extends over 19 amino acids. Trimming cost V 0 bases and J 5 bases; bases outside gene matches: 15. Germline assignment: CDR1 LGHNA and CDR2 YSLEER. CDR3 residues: CASSQEVSASGGGEETQYF. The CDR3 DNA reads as TGCGCCAGCAGCCAAGAAGTTTCGGCTAGCGGGGGAGGAGAGGAGACCCAGTACTTC.

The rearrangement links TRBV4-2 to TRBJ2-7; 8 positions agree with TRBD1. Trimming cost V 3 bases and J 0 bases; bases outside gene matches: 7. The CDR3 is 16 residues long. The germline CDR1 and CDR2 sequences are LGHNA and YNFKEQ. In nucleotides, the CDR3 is TGTGCCAGCAGCCACGAATTGGGACAGGCCTCCTACGAGCAGTACTTC. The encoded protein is CASSHELGQASYEQYF.

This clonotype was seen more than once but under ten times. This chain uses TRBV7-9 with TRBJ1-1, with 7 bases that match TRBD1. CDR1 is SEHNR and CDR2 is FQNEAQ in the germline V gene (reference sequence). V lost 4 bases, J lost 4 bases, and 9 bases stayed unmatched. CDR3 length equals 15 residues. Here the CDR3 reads CASSSQGDLLTEAFF. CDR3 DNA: TGTGCCAGCAGCTCTCAGGGGGACCTCCTCACTGAAGCTTTCTTT.

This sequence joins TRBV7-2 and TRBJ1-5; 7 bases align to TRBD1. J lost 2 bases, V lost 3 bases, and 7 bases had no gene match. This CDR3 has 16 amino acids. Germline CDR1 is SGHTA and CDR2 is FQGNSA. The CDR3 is CASSFSGTVGNQPQHF. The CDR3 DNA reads TGTGCCAGCAGCTTTTCCGGGACAGTGGGCAATCAGCCCCAGCATTTT.

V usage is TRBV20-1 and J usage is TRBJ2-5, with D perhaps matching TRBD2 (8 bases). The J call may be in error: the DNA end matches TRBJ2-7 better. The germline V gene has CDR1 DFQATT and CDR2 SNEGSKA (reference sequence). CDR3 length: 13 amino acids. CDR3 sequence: CGTSGSGGDEQYF. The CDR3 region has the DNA TGCGGTACTAGCGGTTCAGGGGGGGACGAGCAGTACTTC.

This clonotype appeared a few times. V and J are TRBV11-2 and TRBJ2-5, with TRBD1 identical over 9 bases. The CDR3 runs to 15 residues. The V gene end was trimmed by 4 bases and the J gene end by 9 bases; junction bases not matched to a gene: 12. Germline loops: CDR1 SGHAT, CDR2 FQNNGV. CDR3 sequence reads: CASSSYRGRGEAQYF. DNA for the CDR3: TGTGCCAGCAGCTCCTACAGGGGGCGAGGCGAGGCCCAGTACTTC.

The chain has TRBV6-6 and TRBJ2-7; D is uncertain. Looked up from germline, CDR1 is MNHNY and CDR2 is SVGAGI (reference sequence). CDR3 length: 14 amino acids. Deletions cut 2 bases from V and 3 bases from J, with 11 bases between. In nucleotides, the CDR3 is TGTGCCAGCAGTTACGGCCCGGCATACTACGAGCAGTACTTC. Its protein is CASSYGPAYYEQYF.

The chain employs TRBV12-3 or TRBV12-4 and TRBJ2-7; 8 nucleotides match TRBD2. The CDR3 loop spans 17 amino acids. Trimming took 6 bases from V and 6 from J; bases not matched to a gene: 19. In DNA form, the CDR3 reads TGTGCCAGCAGGGGTCCGGTCCCGGGGGGGACTATAATCGAGCAGTACTTC. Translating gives CASRGPVPGGTIIEQYF.

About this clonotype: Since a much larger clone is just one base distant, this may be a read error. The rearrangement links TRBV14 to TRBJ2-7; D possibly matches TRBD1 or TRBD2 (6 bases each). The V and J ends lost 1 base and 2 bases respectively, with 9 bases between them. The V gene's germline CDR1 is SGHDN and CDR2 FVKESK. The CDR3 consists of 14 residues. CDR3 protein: CASSQGRGPYEQYF. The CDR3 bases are TGTGCCAGCAGCCAAGGTCGGGGGCCCTACGAGCAGTACTTC.

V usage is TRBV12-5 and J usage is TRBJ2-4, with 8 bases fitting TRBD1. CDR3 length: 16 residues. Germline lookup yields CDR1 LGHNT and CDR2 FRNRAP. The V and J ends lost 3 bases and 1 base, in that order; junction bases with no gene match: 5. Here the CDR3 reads CASGLYRQGAKNIQYF. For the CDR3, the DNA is TGTGCTAGTGGTTTATATAGACAGGGGGCCAAAAACATTCAGTACTTC.

The CDR3: CASSLSGQGRTGANVLTF. For the CDR3, the DNA is TGTGCCAGCAGTTTATCGGGGCAGGGGAGGACTGGGGCCAACGTCCTGACTTTC. The chain combines TRBV27 with TRBJ2-6; D may be TRBD1 or TRBD2 (6 bases each). Germline CDR1 is MNHEY and CDR2 is SMNVEV (reference sequence). The CDR3 is made up of 18 amino acids. Trimming took 0 bases from V and 2 from J, leaving 14 bases between them.

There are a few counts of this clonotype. The CDR3 DNA reads as TGTGCCAGCAGTGTTGAGGATCGGACTGAAGCTTTCTTT. It encodes CASSVEDRTEAFF. The chain employs TRBV25-1 and TRBJ1-1; D is unclear. The V gene's germline CDR1 is MGHDK and CDR2 SYGVNS. The V end lost 4 bases, the J end lost 5 bases, and 11 bases lay between the germline ends. The CDR3 contains 13 residues.

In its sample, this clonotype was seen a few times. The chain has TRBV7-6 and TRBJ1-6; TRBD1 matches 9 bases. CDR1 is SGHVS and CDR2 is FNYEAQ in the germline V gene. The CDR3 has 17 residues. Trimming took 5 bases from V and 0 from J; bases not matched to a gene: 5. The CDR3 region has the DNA TGTGCCAGCAGCATTGGACAGGGGAGCTCCTATAATTCACCCCTCCACTTT. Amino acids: CASSIGQGSSYNSPLHF.

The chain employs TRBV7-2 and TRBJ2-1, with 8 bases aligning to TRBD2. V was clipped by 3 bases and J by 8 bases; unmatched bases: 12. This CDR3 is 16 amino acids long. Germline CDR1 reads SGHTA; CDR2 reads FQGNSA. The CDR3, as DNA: TGTGCCAGCAGCTTTCCGATTAGCGGGATTTCGGATGAGCAGTTCTTC. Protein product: CASSFPISGISDEQFF.

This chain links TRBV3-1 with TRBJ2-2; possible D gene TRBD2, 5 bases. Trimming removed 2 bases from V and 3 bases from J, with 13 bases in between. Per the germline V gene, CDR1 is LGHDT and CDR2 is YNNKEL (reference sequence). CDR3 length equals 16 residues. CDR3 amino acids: CASSQREGTYTGELFF. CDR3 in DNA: TGTGCCAGCAGCCAACGAGAGGGCACCTACACCGGGGAGCTGTTTTTT.

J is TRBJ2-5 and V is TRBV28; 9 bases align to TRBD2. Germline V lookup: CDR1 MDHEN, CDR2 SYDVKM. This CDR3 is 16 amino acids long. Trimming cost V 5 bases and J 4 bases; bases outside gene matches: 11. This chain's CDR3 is CASSGPGLALAETQYF. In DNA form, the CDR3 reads TGTGCCAGCAGTGGGCCGGGACTAGCCTTAGCAGAGACCCAGTACTTC.

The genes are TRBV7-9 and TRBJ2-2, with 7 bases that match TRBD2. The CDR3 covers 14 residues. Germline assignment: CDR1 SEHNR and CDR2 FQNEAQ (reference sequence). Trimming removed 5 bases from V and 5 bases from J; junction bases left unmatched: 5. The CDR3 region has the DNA TGTGCCAGCAGCCACAGCGGGGAGACCGGGGAGCTGTTTTTT. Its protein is CASSHSGETGELFF.

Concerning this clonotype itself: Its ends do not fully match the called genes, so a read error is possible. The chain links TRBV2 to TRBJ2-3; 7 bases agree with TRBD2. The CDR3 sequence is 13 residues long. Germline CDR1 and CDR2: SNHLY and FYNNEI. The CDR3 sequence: CASQRENTDTQYF. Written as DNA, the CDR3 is TGTGCCAGCCAGCGGGAAAACACAGATACACAGTATTTT.

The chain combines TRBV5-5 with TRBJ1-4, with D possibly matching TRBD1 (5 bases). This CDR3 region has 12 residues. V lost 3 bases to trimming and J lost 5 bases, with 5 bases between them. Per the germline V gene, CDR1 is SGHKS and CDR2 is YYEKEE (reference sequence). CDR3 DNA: TGTGCCAGCAGCTGGGACAATGAAAAACTGTTTTTT. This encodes CASSWDNEKLFF.

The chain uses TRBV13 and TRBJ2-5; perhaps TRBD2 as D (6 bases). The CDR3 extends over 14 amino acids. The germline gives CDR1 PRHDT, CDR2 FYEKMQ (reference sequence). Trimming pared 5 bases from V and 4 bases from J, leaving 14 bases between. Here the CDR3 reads CASSPRGDGETQYF. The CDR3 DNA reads TGTGCCAGCAGCCCACGCGGGGATGGAGAGACCCAGTACTTC.

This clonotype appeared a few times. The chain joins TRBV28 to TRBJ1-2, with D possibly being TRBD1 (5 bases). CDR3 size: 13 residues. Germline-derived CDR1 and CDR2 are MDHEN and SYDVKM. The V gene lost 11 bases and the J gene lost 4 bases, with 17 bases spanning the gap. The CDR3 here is CAGGTRRSYGYTF. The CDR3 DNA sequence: TGTGCCGGGGGGACGCGTAGAAGCTATGGCTACACCTTC.

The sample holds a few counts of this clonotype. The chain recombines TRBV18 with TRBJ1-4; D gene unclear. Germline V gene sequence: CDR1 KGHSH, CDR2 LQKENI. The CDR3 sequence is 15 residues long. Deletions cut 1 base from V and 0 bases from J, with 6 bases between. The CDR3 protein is CASSPLPATNEKLFF. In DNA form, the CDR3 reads TGTGCCAGCTCACCACTTCCCGCAACTAATGAAAAACTGTTTTTT. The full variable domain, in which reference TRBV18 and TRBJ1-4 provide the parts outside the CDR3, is NAGVMQNPRHLVRRRGQEARLRCSPMKGHSHVYWYRQLPEEGLKFMVYLQKENIIDESGMPKERFSAEFPKEGPSILRIQQVVRGDSAAYFCASSPLPATNEKLFFGSGTQLSVL.

The CDR3 DNA is TGTGCCAGCAGGACTAGCGGGAGGTTCTATGAGCAGTTCTTC. It encodes CASRTSGRFYEQFF. The chain couples TRBV6-2 or TRBV6-3 to TRBJ2-5; 13 bases fit TRBD2. TRBJ2-1 explains the end of the DNA better; the J call may be wrong. Per germline, CDR1 MNHEY and CDR2 SVGEGT. This CDR3 is 14 amino acids long.

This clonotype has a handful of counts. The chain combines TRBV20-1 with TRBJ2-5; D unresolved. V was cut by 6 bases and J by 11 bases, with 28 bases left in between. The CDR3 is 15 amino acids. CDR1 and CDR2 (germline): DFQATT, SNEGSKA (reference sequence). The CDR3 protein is CSAAPVGMSYVEQYF. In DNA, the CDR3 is TGCAGTGCCGCCCCCGTAGGGATGTCCTACGTGGAGCAGTACTTC.

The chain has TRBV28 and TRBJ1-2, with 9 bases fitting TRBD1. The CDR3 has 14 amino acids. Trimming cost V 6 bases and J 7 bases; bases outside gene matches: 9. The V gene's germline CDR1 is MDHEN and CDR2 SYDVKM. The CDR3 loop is CASRPQGAVGGYTF. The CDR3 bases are TGTGCCAGCAGGCCACAGGGGGCTGTGGGTGGCTACACCTTC.

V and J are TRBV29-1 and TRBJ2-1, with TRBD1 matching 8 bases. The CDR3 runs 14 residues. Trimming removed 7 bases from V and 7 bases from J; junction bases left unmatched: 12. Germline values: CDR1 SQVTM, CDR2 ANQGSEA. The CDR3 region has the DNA TGCAGCGCCGAAGGTGGGCAGGGGGCAAATGAGCAGTTCTTC. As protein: CSAEGGQGANEQFF.

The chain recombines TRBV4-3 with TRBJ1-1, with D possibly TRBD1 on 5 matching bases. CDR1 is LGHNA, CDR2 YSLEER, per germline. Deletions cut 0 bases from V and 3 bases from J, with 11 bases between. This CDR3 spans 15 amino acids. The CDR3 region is CASSQESRGDTEAFF. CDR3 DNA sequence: TGCGCCAGCAGCCAAGAGTCACGGGGGGACACTGAAGCTTTCTTT.

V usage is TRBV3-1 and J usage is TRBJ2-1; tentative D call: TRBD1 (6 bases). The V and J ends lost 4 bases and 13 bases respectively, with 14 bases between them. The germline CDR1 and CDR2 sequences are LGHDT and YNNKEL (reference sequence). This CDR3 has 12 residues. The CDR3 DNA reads TGTGCCAGCAGCCCTCTGGGGGCGTCCCAGTTCTTC. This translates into CASSPLGASQFF.

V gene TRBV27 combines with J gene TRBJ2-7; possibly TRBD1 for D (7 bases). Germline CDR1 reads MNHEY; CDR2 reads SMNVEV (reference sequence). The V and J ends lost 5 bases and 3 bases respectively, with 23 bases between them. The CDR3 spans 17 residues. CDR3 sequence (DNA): TGTGCCAGCAGTGGCGGCGGAGGGGGCAGTATGTTCTACGAGCAGTACTTC. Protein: CASSGGGGGSMFYEQYF.

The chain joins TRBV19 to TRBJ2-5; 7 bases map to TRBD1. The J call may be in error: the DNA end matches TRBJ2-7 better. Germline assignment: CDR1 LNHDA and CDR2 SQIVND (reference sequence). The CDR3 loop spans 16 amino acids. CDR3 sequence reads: CASSSQGTAASYEQYF. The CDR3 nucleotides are TGTGCCAGTAGTTCACAGGGGACAGCGGCCTCCTACGAGCAGTACTTC.